This is a list of T cell receptor beta chains from one sample in a study of cytomegalovirus exposure and HLA in healthy donors. Data came from immunoSEQ multiplex PCR; TCRdb stores just in-frame clones and leaves some out. The sample records 77,000 or so clones, roughly 79% being singletons. Sequenced input: PBMCs. The receptors derive from a man aged 35 to 55 in good health and CMV-seronegative. CDR3s include the opening cysteine and the closing phenylalanine or tryptophan. Each record gives: D gene, J gene, clone size, V gene, CDR3 protein, CDR3 DNA. D genes are given only for firm matches. Some rows have no size entry. The others give once, few or many, or a class for an expanded clone.

D: NA
J: TRBJ2-7
size: few
V: TRBV5-1
CDR3: CASSLGQINSYEQYF
DNA: TGCGCCAGCAGCTTAGGACAGATCAACTCCTACGAGCAGTACTTC

D: NA
J: TRBJ1-5
size: once
V: TRBV21-1
CDR3: CASSKAGTVTMSPQHF
DNA: TGTGCCAGCAGCAAAGCGGGGACTGTGACGATGTCACCCCAGCATTTT

D: TRBD2
J: TRBJ2-3
size: NA
V: TRBV7-9
CDR3: CASSLVASGGTDTQYF
DNA: TGTGCCAGCAGCTTAGTGGCTAGCGGCGGCACAGATACGCAGTATTTT

D: TRBD2
J: TRBJ2-7
size: once
V: TRBV18
CDR3: CASSPSGIGLYYEQYF
DNA: TGTGCCAGCTCACCGAGCGGGATAGGACTGTACTACGAGCAGTACTTC

D: NA
J: TRBJ2-5
size: few
V: TRBV11-3
CDR3: CASSFLGQETQYF
DNA: TGTGCCAGCAGCTTTCTAGGCCAAGAGACCCAGTACTTC

D: TRBD1
J: TRBJ1-1
size: NA
V: TRBV6-5
CDR3: CASSCRGRGTEAFF
DNA: TGTGCCAGCAGTTGTAGGGGGCGAGGCACTGAAGCTTTCTTT

D: TRBD2
J: TRBJ2-1
size: NA
V: TRBV2
CDR3: CASSVREGYNNEQFF
DNA: TGTGCCAGCAGTGTTCGGGAGGGCTACAACAATGAGCAGTTCTTC

D: TRBD2
J: TRBJ2-3
size: NA
V: TRBV4-1
CDR3: CASSQDPTSGRFGDTQYF
DNA: TGCGCCAGCAGCCAAGACCCCACTAGCGGGCGGTTCGGGGATACGCAGTATTTT

D: TRBD1
J: TRBJ1-2
size: once
V: TRBV6-1
CDR3: CATQRDRFYGYTF
DNA: TGTGCCACCCAAAGGGACAGATTCTATGGCTACACCTTC

D: TRBD1
J: TRBJ2-7
size: once
V: TRBV5-1
CDR3: CASSKGQASYEQYF
DNA: TGCGCCAGCAGCAAGGGACAGGCCTCCTACGAGCAGTACTTC

D: NA
J: TRBJ2-5
size: NA
V: TRBV28
CDR3: CASRAGLEETQYF
DNA: TGTGCCAGCAGGGCGGGGCTAGAGGAGACCCAGTACTTC

D: TRBD2
J: TRBJ2-7
size: NA
V: TRBV4-1
CDR3: CASSQLAGRVYEQYF
DNA: TGCGCCAGCAGCCAACTAGCGGGCCGCGTCTACGAGCAGTACTTC

D: NA
J: TRBJ1-2
size: NA
V: TRBV28
CDR3: CASSFWDTTNYGYTF
DNA: TGTGCCAGCAGTTTTTGGGACACTACTAACTATGGCTACACCTTC

D: TRBD2
J: TRBJ2-1
size: NA
V: TRBV5-8
CDR3: CASSVGLAGDNEQFF
DNA: TGTGCCAGCAGCGTTGGACTAGCGGGGGACAATGAGCAGTTCTTC

D: NA
J: TRBJ2-1
size: once
V: TRBV15
CDR3: CATSRGREVLYNEQFF
DNA: TGTGCCACCAGCAGAGGGAGGGAAGTCCTCTACAATGAGCAGTTCTTC

D: TRBD1
J: TRBJ1-1
size: NA
V: TRBV4-1
CDR3: CASSQGQGGWGTEAFF
DNA: TGCGCCAGCAGCCAAGGACAGGGGGGATGGGGCACTGAAGCTTTCTTT

D: NA
J: TRBJ2-7
size: NA
V: TRBV5-4
CDR3: CASSSVLSSYEQYF
DNA: TGTGCCAGCAGTAGCGTCCTCAGCTCCTACGAGCAGTACTTC

D: NA
J: TRBJ2-6
size: NA
V: TRBV6-1
CDR3: CASSELSGSGANVLTF
DNA: TGTGCCAGCAGTGAATTGAGTGGCTCTGGGGCCAACGTCCTGACTTTC

D: TRBD2
J: TRBJ2-7
size: few
V: TRBV5-1
CDR3: CASSLVTSGNSYEQYF
DNA: TGCGCCAGCAGCTTGGTCACTAGCGGAAACTCCTACGAGCAGTACTTC

D: TRBD2
J: TRBJ2-7
size: few
V: TRBV4-2
CDR3: CASSLDRVTSGLLLDF
DNA: TGTGCCAGCAGCCTCGACCGGGTGACTAGCGGGTTGTTGTTGGACTTC

D: TRBD1
J: TRBJ2-2
size: NA
V: TRBV7-3
CDR3: CASSLMGQVTGELFF
DNA: TGTGCCAGCAGCTTAATGGGACAGGTCACCGGGGAGCTGTTTTTT

D: TRBD2
J: TRBJ2-3
size: NA
V: TRBV19
CDR3: CASSIQREGNTQYF
DNA: TGTGCCAGTAGTATCCAGCGGGAAGGAAATACGCAGTATTTT

D: NA
J: TRBJ2-3
size: NA
V: TRBV7-9
CDR3: CASSLTGRTDTQYF
DNA: TGTGCCAGCAGCCTAACAGGACGCACAGATACGCAGTATTTT